This T cell receptor (beta chain) was profiled in a study of PD-1 blockade in classical Hodgkin lymphoma. General study points: Newly diagnosed patients reportedly had lower baseline TCR diversity than healthy donors.

V dropped 3 bases and J dropped 2 bases, with 19 bases sitting between them. The CDR3 sequence is 17 residues long. In germline, CDR1 is MDHEN, CDR2 SYDVKM. Measured with immunoSEQ multiplex PCR; TCRdb has only the in-frame clones, and not every one. Among 120,000 to 150,000 clones listed, about 78% were seen once. Worth noting for this clone: Its antigen is unknown.

Exposure to brentuximab vedotin varied, and each patient had relapsed following autologous stem cell transplantation. The TCR sequence derives from a human donor with classical Hodgkin lymphoma. The genes are TRBV28 and TRBJ2-5; maybe TRBD2 (6 bases). This sample comprised peripheral blood mononuclear cells (PBMCs), obtained before the second cycle of nivolumab. The CDR3 region is CASSLYRKAGRQETQYF. The CDR3 DNA sequence: TGTGCCAGCAGTTTGTATAGGAAGGCGGGAAGACAAGAGACCCAGTACTTC.